These 32 T cell receptor beta chains were sequenced from one sample in a study of Graves' ophthalmopathy and Graves' hyperthyroidism. RNA transcripts served as template for amplifying TCR beta CDR3 sequences. The first-round RT-PCR employed HTBI primers together with the Qiagen OneStep RT-PCR kit. A multiplex PCR was then performed as the second round. MiXCR, applied by TCRdb to the multiplex PCR reads, yields one record per CDR3 protein. The sample consists of fewer than 600,000 distinct CDR3 sequences, under 15% of them appearing once. Input material: blood. The receptors come from a woman aged 25 to 39 with Graves' ophthalmopathy.

Many counts were recorded for this clonotype. The chain is built from TRBV11-2 and TRBJ2-2; 13 bases fit TRBD2. CDR1 is SGHAT, CDR2 FQNNGV, per germline. The junction had 6 bases not matched to a gene; V was cut back by 1 base and J by 4 bases. The CDR3 totals 18 residues. The CDR3 sequence is CASSLVGLAGRGTGELFF. Written as DNA, the CDR3 is TGTGCCAGCAGCTTAGTGGGACTAGCGGGACGAGGCACCGGGGAGCTGTTTTTT.

This clonotype occurred many times. The chain is built from TRBV29-1 and TRBJ2-7; 7 bases agree with TRBD1. This CDR3 spans 12 amino acids. V lost 3 bases and J lost 2; bases outside the gene matches: 1. Looked up from germline, CDR1 is SQVTM and CDR2 is ANQGSEA. CDR3 amino acids: CSVDRGTYEQYF. The DNA of the CDR3 is TGCAGCGTTGACAGGGGGACCTACGAGCAGTACTTC.

This clonotype showed up many times. Germline is not matched at one junction end, which may reflect a read error. This chain links TRBV6-1 with TRBJ2-7; maybe TRBD1 (6 bases). Germline V gene sequence: CDR1 MNHNS, CDR2 SASEGT. The CDR3 has 15 amino acids. The CDR3 protein is CTSSEPRTVRYWQYF. CDR3 DNA sequence: TGTACCAGCAGTGAACCACGGACAGTCAGATACTGGCAGTACTTC.

This clonotype was picked up many times. The chain combines TRBV7-8 with TRBJ2-7; D may be TRBD2 (5 bases). The CDR3 is made up of 16 amino acids. The germline V gene encodes CDR1 SGHVS and CDR2 FQNEAQ. Deletions cut 0 bases from V and 0 bases from J, with 12 bases between. This chain's CDR3 is CASSLARRLGSYEQYF. The CDR3 coding sequence is TGTGCCAGCAGCTTAGCAAGGAGGCTGGGCTCCTACGAGCAGTACTTC.

The chain joins TRBV5-1 to TRBJ2-2; 8 bases line up with TRBD2. With V trimmed by 0 bases and J by 5 bases, 3 bases remained unmatched. There are 15 residues in the CDR3. Germline V gene sequence: CDR1 SGHRS, CDR2 YFSETQ. For the CDR3, the DNA is TGCGCCAGCAGCTTGGAGGCTAGCGGGACCGGGGAGCTGTTTTTT. Encoded protein: CASSLEASGTGELFF.

Ten or more counts support this clonotype. The chain combines TRBV2 with TRBJ2-2; D unresolved. CDR1 and CDR2 (germline): SNHLY, FYNNEI. The CDR3 is made up of 17 amino acids. Between the trimmed V and J ends, which lost 2 bases and 1 base, there was a span of 14 bases. The CDR3 region is CASSEIKFPQNTGELFF. The DNA for the CDR3 is TGTGCCAGCAGTGAAATCAAATTCCCCCAGAACACCGGGGAGCTGTTTTTT.

This clonotype has at least ten counts. This chain uses TRBV6-5 with TRBJ2-7, with D possibly being TRBD1 or TRBD2 (5 bases each). The V end lost 2 bases, the J end lost 6 bases, and 17 bases lay between the germline ends. This CDR3 has 15 amino acids. CDR1 is MNHEY and CDR2 is SVGAGI in the germline V gene. This CDR3 reads CASSYGERSGAEQYF. The CDR3, as DNA: TGTGCCAGCAGTTACGGGGAGCGGAGTGGGGCCGAGCAGTACTTC.

With regard to this clonotype: This may come from a read error, since a much larger clone is one base off. No conserved phenylalanine or tryptophan is present at the end of the CDR3, so a read error is the likely explanation. The rearrangement uses TRBV6-5 and TRBJ1-1, with D hard to call. This CDR3 comprises 13 residues. Germline lookup yields CDR1 MNHEY and CDR2 SVGAGI. Between the trimmed V and J ends, which lost 2 bases and 4 bases, there was a span of 8 bases. The CDR3 reads CASSYPTATEAFY. CDR3 bases: TGTGCCAGCAGTTACCCGACGGCCACTGAAGCTTTCTAT.

This clonotype was detected many times. The chain employs TRBV27 and TRBJ2-7; D is possibly TRBD2 (5 bases). The CDR3 has 16 amino acids. The V and J ends lost 6 bases and 0 bases respectively, with 18 bases between them. Germline CDR1 is MNHEY and CDR2 is SMNVEV (reference sequence). The CDR3 region is CASSPAVGGLSYEQYF. The CDR3 DNA follows: TGTGCCAGCAGCCCAGCGGTCGGTGGGCTCTCCTACGAGCAGTACTTC.

This clonotype was seen ten or more times. The rearrangement joins TRBV29-1 to TRBJ1-1; the D gene is possibly TRBD1 (5 bases). CDR3 length equals 15 residues. V lost 5 bases and J lost 0, with 16 bases in between. The V gene's germline CDR1 is SQVTM and CDR2 ANQGSEA. The CDR3 DNA follows: TGCAGCGTTATGGGGCACCGACCTATGAACACTGAAGCTTTCTTT. This gives the protein CSVMGHRPMNTEAFF.

In this sample, this clonotype turned up many times. Here the CDR3 DNA reads TGTGCCAGCAGTGAAGCGCTCGCGGGATGGGAGACCCAGTACTTC. Protein sequence: CASSEALAGWETQYF. The chain employs TRBV6-1 and TRBJ2-5; possibly TRBD2 for D (6 bases). V lost 0 bases and J 5 bases, leaving 13 bases between the germline ends. The CDR3 totals 15 residues. Germline assignment: CDR1 MNHNS and CDR2 SASEGT.

This clonotype appeared many times. The genes are TRBV6-1 and TRBJ2-7; TRBD1 matches at 9 bases. Per germline, CDR1 MNHNS and CDR2 SASEGT. This CDR3 region has 13 residues. DNA for the CDR3: TGTGCGGCAAGCGGGACAGGGAAACACGAGCAGTACTTC. Translated: CAASGTGKHEQYF.

Many counts were recorded for this clonotype. The rearrangement joins TRBV29-1 to TRBJ1-2; the D gene is possibly TRBD1 (6 bases). V dropped 2 bases and J dropped 8 bases, with 12 bases sitting between them. The germline V gene has CDR1 SQVTM and CDR2 ANQGSEA. The CDR3 extends over 12 amino acids. The CDR3 DNA reads as TGCAGCGTTGAAAGGGGGATCTCGGGCTACACCTTC. This gives the protein CSVERGISGYTF.

This clonotype was seen repeatedly, ten times or more. This rearrangement joins TRBV19 to TRBJ1-5; D is unresolved. The CDR3 loop spans 12 amino acids. CDR1 and CDR2 (germline): LNHDA, SQIVND (reference sequence). V shed 4 bases and J shed 7 bases, with 8 bases lying between them. CDR3 region: CASSSTRQPQHF. CDR3 DNA sequence: TGTGCCAGTAGTAGTACACGCCAGCCCCAGCATTTT.

This clonotype appeared a few times. Being one base from a much bigger clone, this may be a read error. The chain joins TRBV28 to TRBJ2-7; perhaps TRBD1 as D (5 bases). The V gene's germline CDR1 is MDHEN and CDR2 SYDVKM. Trimming removed 5 bases at V and 0 bases at J, with 20 bases between. CDR3 length: 17 amino acids. The CDR3, as DNA: TGTGCCAGCAGTCTCTCAGCCGCGGCAGGGTCCTCCTACGAGCAGTACTTC. Amino acid sequence: CASSLSAAAGSSYEQYF.

The table lists this clonotype with many counts. The gene calls are TRBV19 and TRBJ1-5, with D possibly TRBD1 on 5 matching bases. Deletions cut 3 bases from V and 5 bases from J, with 11 bases between. CDR1 and CDR2 (germline): LNHDA, SQIVND (reference sequence). This CDR3 has 14 residues. The CDR3 is CASSMGGYDQPQHF. The CDR3 DNA follows: TGTGCCAGTAGTATGGGGGGTTACGATCAGCCCCAGCATTTT.

The chain uses TRBV12-3 or TRBV12-4 and TRBJ1-6; weak D call: TRBD1 (6 bases). The CDR3 consists of 14 residues. Trimming took off 3 bases at V and 7 bases at J, with 10 bases between the two ends. CDR3 loop: CASSLWGANSPLHF. DNA of the CDR3: TGTGCCAGCAGTTTGTGGGGGGCGAATTCACCCCTCCACTTT.

Many counts were recorded for this clonotype. The chain recombines TRBV29-1 with TRBJ1-5, with D possibly TRBD1 on 5 matching bases. From germline, CDR1 is SQVTM and CDR2 ANQGSEA. CDR3 length: 13 residues. Trimming took 4 bases from V and 5 from J, leaving 12 bases between them. The CDR3 region is CSVGWRGDQPQHF. The CDR3 coding sequence is TGCAGCGTTGGGTGGCGGGGGGATCAGCCCCAGCATTTT.

This clonotype was seen ten or more times. The V and J genes are TRBV5-1 and TRBJ2-5; 15 nucleotides agree with TRBD2. This CDR3 has 15 amino acids. From germline, CDR1 is SGHRS and CDR2 YFSETQ. After removal of 4 bases from V and 13 bases from J, the junction contained 11 bases not matched to a gene. In DNA, the CDR3 is TGCGCCAGCAGCGACAACGGACTAGCGGGGGGGCTCGGGTACTTC. This translates into CASSDNGLAGGLGYF.

Many counts were recorded for this clonotype. The chain has TRBV5-6 and TRBJ2-2; D is perhaps TRBD1 or TRBD2 (5 bases each). The germline CDR1 and CDR2 sequences are SGHDT and YYEEEE. This CDR3 has 15 amino acids. The V gene lost 4 bases and the J gene lost 4 bases, with 14 bases spanning the gap. The CDR3 nucleotides read TGTGCCAGCAGCCCCCCGGGACGCCTCACCGGGGAGCTGTTTTTT. Encoded protein: CASSPPGRLTGELFF.

This clonotype was seen more than once but under ten times. The chain uses TRBV5-5 and TRBJ2-7; unclear D gene. V was cut by 1 base and J by 4 bases, with 9 bases left in between. Germline CDR1 is SGHKS and CDR2 is YYEKEE (reference sequence). CDR3 size: 13 residues. DNA of the CDR3: TGTGCCAGCAGCTTGAGCCACCTATACGAGCAGTACTTC. This sequence encodes CASSLSHLYEQYF.

This clonotype was counted between two and nine times. The chain combines TRBV5-1 with TRBJ2-5; D is undetermined. The CDR3 runs 13 residues. With 5 bases removed from V and 4 bases from J, the gap between germline ends came to 12 bases. Germline-derived CDR1 and CDR2 are SGHRS and YFSETQ. The CDR3 DNA is TGCGCCAGCAGGTCGGAGAGCCTAGAGACCCAGTACTTC. This sequence encodes CASRSESLETQYF.

This clonotype appeared many times. This CDR3 is CSASLAGRSEQYF. In nucleotides, the CDR3 is TGCAGTGCTAGTTTGGCGGGGAGGAGTGAGCAGTACTTC. The chain combines TRBV20-1 with TRBJ2-7; D might be TRBD2 (6 bases). The CDR3 length is 13 residues. Per germline, CDR1 DFQATT and CDR2 SNEGSKA (reference sequence). V was clipped by 3 bases and J by 7 bases, with 16 bases between them.

This clonotype was counted ten times or more. The rearrangement joins TRBV28 to TRBJ2-7; the D is unclear. The germline V gene encodes CDR1 MDHEN and CDR2 SYDVKM. The CDR3 spans 13 residues. Trimming shortened V by 8 bases and J by 5 bases, and 16 bases separated the two germline ends. In DNA, the CDR3 is TGTGCCAGCGCCGGACCGAAGGTCCACGAGCAGTACTTC. It codes for CASAGPKVHEQYF.

At least ten counts were recorded for this clonotype. CDR3 coding DNA: TGTGCCAGCTTACGGAGGGGGGAGACTGAAGCTTTCTTT. This codes for CASLRRGETEAFF. The chain couples TRBV28 to TRBJ1-1; D is possibly TRBD1 (6 bases). V lost 8 bases and J lost 5, with 15 bases in between. CDR1 is MDHEN, CDR2 SYDVKM, per germline. The length of the CDR3 is 13 residues. Full variable domain (outside the CDR3, taken from reference TRBV28 and TRBJ1-1): DVKVTQSSRYLVKRTGEKVFLECVQDMDHENMFWYRQDPGLGLRLIYFSYDVKMKEKGDIPEGYSVSREKKERFSLILESASTNQTSMYLCASLRRGETEAFFGQGTRLTVV.

The V and J genes are TRBV6-2 or TRBV6-3 and TRBJ1-5, with D unresolved. The germline CDR1 and CDR2 sequences are MNHEY and SVGEGT. This CDR3 region has 14 residues. Trimming cost V 6 bases and J 6 bases, with 15 bases left between them. The CDR3 protein is CASRHGNPGQPQHF. CDR3 nucleotides: TGTGCCAGCAGACACGGGAATCCGGGTCAGCCCCAGCATTTT.

This clonotype was recorded many times. The chain combines TRBV10-2 with TRBJ2-7; D ambiguous. Trimming cost V 1 base and J 0 bases, with 4 bases left between them. CDR1 is WSHSY, CDR2 SAAADI, per germline. The CDR3 runs 13 residues. CDR3 region: CASSEWFSYEQYF. The CDR3 nucleotides read TGCGCCAGCAGTGAGTGGTTCTCCTACGAGCAGTACTTC.

This clonotype was picked up many times. The J gene is TRBJ1-1, the V gene TRBV20-1, with D perhaps TRBD1 (5 bases). The CDR3 is made up of 16 amino acids. The V gene lost 1 base and the J gene lost 3 bases, with 18 bases spanning the gap. CDR1 is DFQATT, CDR2 SNEGSKA, per germline (reference sequence). CDR3 coding DNA: TGCAGTGCTAGAGGTTTGGGCAGGGTGAGGGACACTGAAGCTTTCTTT. It codes for CSARGLGRVRDTEAFF.

A few counts support this clonotype. The chain has TRBV6-1 and TRBJ1-6, with D hard to call. V shed 1 base and J shed 0 bases, with 7 bases lying between them. Germline CDR1 MNHNS, CDR2 SASEGT. The CDR3 is made up of 16 amino acids. CDR3 in amino acids: CASSEVLRSYNSPLHF. The CDR3 DNA sequence: TGTGCCAGCAGTGAAGTCTTGCGCTCCTATAATTCACCCCTCCACTTT.

The rearrangement uses TRBV27 and TRBJ2-7; TRBD1 aligns across 8 bases. Germline V gene data show CDR1 as MNHEY and CDR2 as SMNVEV (reference sequence). The CDR3 sequence is 17 residues long. The J segment lost 4 bases and the V segment lost 2 bases, leaving 13 bases of the junction unmatched. The CDR3 coding sequence is TGTGCCAGCAGTTTACTCCGACAGGGGAGCCAAGAGTACGAGCAGTACTTC. Protein: CASSLLRQGSQEYEQYF.

The sample holds many counts of this clonotype. V and J are TRBV5-1 and TRBJ1-6, with 8 bases fitting TRBD1. The germline gives CDR1 SGHRS, CDR2 YFSETQ. The CDR3 covers 15 residues. Trimming removed 3 bases from V and 8 bases from J; junction bases left unmatched: 7. This CDR3 reads CASSYTGTGDSPLHF. In nucleotides, the CDR3 is TGCGCCAGCAGCTACACCGGGACAGGAGATTCACCCCTCCACTTT.

This clonotype showed up many times. Here the CDR3 DNA reads TGTGCCAGCAGTTTACGGGGGTTCAATCAGCCCCAGCATTTT. Encoded protein: CASSLRGFNQPQHF. J is TRBJ1-5 and V is TRBV12-3 or TRBV12-4, with a possible D match to TRBD1 (5 bases). CDR3 length: 14 residues. Trimming took off 2 bases at V and 3 bases at J, with 8 bases between the two ends.